The 20 T cell receptor beta chains in this list originate from one sample, sequenced in a study of PD-1 blockade in classical Hodgkin lymphoma. Only in-frame clones appear in the TCRdb table, and some are missing; sequencing was by immunoSEQ multiplex PCR. The table includes thousands of clones, about 76% detected once. Autologous stem cell transplantation was followed by relapse in every patient, and brentuximab vedotin exposure varied. The sample was peripheral blood mononuclear cells (PBMCs), taken before the second cycle of nivolumab. These receptors originate from a human donor with classical Hodgkin lymphoma.

The chain is built from TRBV7-8 and TRBJ1-1; D uncertain. Germline V lookup: CDR1 SGHVS, CDR2 FQNEAQ. Trimming removed 1 base at V and 1 base at J, with 13 bases between. The CDR3 sequence is 16 residues long. The CDR3, as DNA: TGTGCCAGCAGCTTAGGCAGCGAACACCCGAACACTGAAGCTTTCTTT. Amino acid sequence: CASSLGSEHPNTEAFF.

This sequence joins TRBV5-6 and TRBJ2-7; D ambiguous. Germline CDR1 is SGHDT and CDR2 is YYEEEE. CDR3 size: 13 residues. V was trimmed by 0 bases and J by 6 bases, leaving 10 bases between them. The CDR3 DNA follows: TGTGCCAGCAGCTTGGGCAGGACCTTCGAGCAGTACTTC. As protein: CASSLGRTFEQYF. Full variable domain (rest looked up from reference TRBV5-6 and TRBJ2-7): DAGVTQSPTHLIKTRGQQVTLRCSPKSGHDTVSWYQQALGQGPQFIFQYYEEEERQRGNFPDRFSGHQFPNYSSELNVNALLLGDSALYLCASSLGRTFEQYFGPGTRLTVT.

The chain combines TRBV5-4 with TRBJ2-1; 10 nucleotides match TRBD2. The length of the CDR3 is 15 residues. Germline CDR1 reads SGHNT; CDR2 reads YYREEE (reference sequence). J was trimmed by 4 bases and V by 2 bases; bases with no gene match: 3. The CDR3 nucleotides read TGTGCCAGCAGCTTCAGTAGCGGGGGGTACAATGAGCAGTTCTTC. This codes for CASSFSSGGYNEQFF.

The chain uses TRBV28 and TRBJ1-2, with 9 bases identical to TRBD1. The CDR3 length is 13 residues. Germline CDR1 is MDHEN and CDR2 is SYDVKM. V was pared by 8 bases and J by 7 bases, with 8 bases of the junction left unmatched. CDR3 in amino acids: CASSLQGALGYTF. For the CDR3, the DNA is TGTGCCAGCTCTCTACAGGGGGCTCTTGGCTACACCTTC.

The V call is TRBV6-5, the J call TRBJ1-3; 7 bases fit TRBD1. CDR1 is MNHEY and CDR2 is SVGAGI in the germline V gene. V trimming: 6 bases; J trimming: 8 bases; junction bases outside the gene matches: 7. The CDR3 length is 13 residues. CDR3: CASRRQGKHTIYF. CDR3 nucleotides: TGTGCCAGCAGACGACAGGGTAAACACACCATATATTTT.

This clone has just a few counts. This chain joins TRBV21-1 and TRBJ2-7; TRBD2 reflects the table's D call only, with no check against the DNA. TRBV21-1 constitutes a pseudogene. This CDR3 spans 15 amino acids. The CDR3 is CASSITGNAPYEQYF. Written as DNA, the CDR3 is TGTGCCAGCTCTATTACGGGGAATGCCCCCTACGAGCAGTACTTC.

This clone was detected only a few times. This sequence joins TRBV18 and TRBJ1-3; D ambiguous. V shed 6 bases and J shed 0 bases, with 12 bases lying between them. This CDR3 is built from 15 residues. CDR1 is KGHSH and CDR2 is LQKENI in the germline V gene. The CDR3 loop reads CASSTSGSSGNTIYF. The DNA for the CDR3 is TGTGCCAGCTCTACCTCAGGATCCTCTGGAAACACCATATATTTT. Complete variable domain (other parts from reference TRBV18 and TRBJ1-3): NAGVMQNPRHLVRRRGQEARLRCSPMKGHSHVYWYRQLPEEGLKFMVYLQKENIIDESGMPKERFSAEFPKEGPSILRIQQVVRGDSAAYFCASSTSGSSGNTIYFGEGSWLTVV.

The chain couples TRBV5-8 to TRBJ2-3; D is possibly TRBD2 (6 bases). Germline V gene sequence: CDR1 SGHTS, CDR2 YDEGEE. V was clipped by 2 bases and J by 4 bases, with 11 bases between them. The CDR3 runs 14 residues. CDR3 sequence: CASSFGLISDTQYF. The DNA of the CDR3 is TGTGCCAGCAGCTTTGGACTAATCTCAGATACGCAGTATTTT.

The rearrangement links TRBV2 to TRBJ2-5; TRBD2 agrees at 9 bases. The ends lost 5 bases at V and 2 bases at J; junction bases unmatched: 3. Germline CDR1 is SNHLY and CDR2 is FYNNEI. This CDR3 is built from 14 residues. CDR3 sequence: CASSRLAAQETQYF. CDR3 sequence (DNA): TGTGCCAGCAGTAGACTAGCGGCACAAGAGACCCAGTACTTC.

V gene TRBV11-2 combines with J gene TRBJ2-2; D is unresolved. V gave up 5 bases and J gave up 0 bases, with 13 bases separating them. The germline gives CDR1 SGHAT, CDR2 FQNNGV. The CDR3 runs 16 residues. CDR3 nucleotides: TGTGCCAGCAGCCCCGGCCATTTTGCGAACACCGGGGAGCTGTTTTTT. Residues: CASSPGHFANTGELFF. Full variable domain (outside the CDR3, taken from reference TRBV11-2 and TRBJ2-2): EAGVAQSPRYKIIEKRQSVAFWCNPISGHATLYWYQQILGQGPKLLIQFQNNGVVDDSQLPKDRFSAERLKGVDSTLKIQPAKLEDSAVYLCASSPGHFANTGELFFGEGSRLTVL.

This clone appeared a few times. This chain uses TRBV4-1 with TRBJ1-2; D gene uncertain. This CDR3 is 16 amino acids long. Trimming removed 0 bases from V and 0 bases from J, with 11 bases in between. From germline, CDR1 is MGHRA and CDR2 YSYEKL. Written as DNA, the CDR3 is TGCGCCAGCAGCCAAGAGGCCGTCAGAGCTAACTATGGCTACACCTTC. Amino acids: CASSQEAVRANYGYTF.

This clone was detected only once. The V call is TRBV28, the J call TRBJ2-4; TRBD1 matches 9 bases. V was clipped by 5 bases and J by 8 bases; unmatched bases: 19. There are 18 residues in the CDR3. Germline CDR1 is MDHEN and CDR2 is SYDVKM. This chain's CDR3 is CASSVPGTGKIWGDIQYF. CDR3 in DNA: TGTGCCAGCAGTGTCCCCGGGACAGGGAAGATTTGGGGGGACATTCAGTACTTC.

The chain joins TRBV11-2 to TRBJ2-5, with no clear D. Per germline, CDR1 SGHAT and CDR2 FQNNGV. V lost 2 bases and J 1 base, leaving 8 bases between the germline ends. The CDR3 totals 14 residues. In nucleotides, the CDR3 is TGTGCCAGCAGCTTACGTGGGCCCCAAGAGACCCAGTACTTC. It specifies CASSLRGPQETQYF.

In its sample, this clone was seen a few times. The V call is TRBV29-1, the J call TRBJ2-1, with 10 bases that match TRBD1. V shed 7 bases and J 3 bases; nucleotides not matched to a gene: 6. Germline CDR1 reads SQVTM; CDR2 reads ANQGSEA. The length of the CDR3 is 14 residues. CDR3 DNA: TGCAGCGCACTGGGACAGGGGAGCTACAATGAGCAGTTCTTC. It specifies CSALGQGSYNEQFF.

The chain couples TRBV29-1 to TRBJ2-3; weak D call: TRBD2 (5 bases). V shed 4 bases and J shed 5 bases, with 10 bases lying between them. Germline V gene data show CDR1 as SQVTM and CDR2 as ANQGSEA. CDR3 length equals 12 residues. CDR3 nucleotide sequence: TGCAGCGTTGTAGTGGCGGGAGATACGCAGTATTTT. Protein: CSVVVAGDTQYF.

V is TRBV7-8 and J is TRBJ2-3, with 11 bases matching TRBD2. The CDR3 consists of 17 residues. Germline values: CDR1 SGHVS, CDR2 FQNEAQ. The V and J ends lost 2 bases and 2 bases, in that order; junction bases with no gene match: 6. This CDR3 is CASSLKTSGIITDTQYF. The CDR3 DNA sequence: TGTGCCAGCAGCTTAAAGACTAGCGGGATTATCACAGATACGCAGTATTTT.

This chain links TRBV28 with TRBJ1-1; TRBD1 might be the D (5 bases). Germline CDR1 reads MDHEN; CDR2 reads SYDVKM. CDR3 length: 16 amino acids. Trimming stripped 1 base from V and 1 base from J, with 13 bases between. DNA of the CDR3: TGTGCCAGCAGTTTATCTTTAGGGGCCAAGAACACTGAAGCTTTCTTT. Translated, it gives CASSLSLGAKNTEAFF.

The rearrangement joins TRBV5-6 to TRBJ2-1; TRBD2 matches at 15 bases. V gave up 4 bases and J gave up 12 bases; unmatched junction bases: 11. CDR1 is SGHDT and CDR2 is YYEEEE in the germline V gene. CDR3 length: 16 amino acids. The CDR3 here is CASSPQGLAGGMGQFF. The CDR3 bases are TGTGCCAGCAGCCCGCAAGGACTAGCGGGAGGGATGGGGCAGTTCTTC.

V and J are TRBV9 and TRBJ2-7; 7 nucleotides align to TRBD2. The V and J ends lost 0 bases and 5 bases, in that order; junction bases with no gene match: 8. Germline lookup yields CDR1 SGDLS and CDR2 YYNGEE. This CDR3 has 15 amino acids. In DNA form, the CDR3 reads TGTGCCAGCAGCGTAGAGGCGGGAGTTAGGCACGAGCAGTACTTC. Translation gives CASSVEAGVRHEQYF.

This chain uses TRBV7-8 with TRBJ2-2; no firm D call. The CDR3 spans 12 residues. Trimming stripped 1 base from V and 7 bases from J, with 4 bases between. Germline lookup yields CDR1 SGHVS and CDR2 FQNEAQ. As DNA, the CDR3 is TGTGCCAGCAGCTTAGACTACGGGGAGCTGTTTTTT. Translation: CASSLDYGELFF.